This T cell receptor beta chain originates from a study of blood T cell repertoires in COVID-19. Germline loops: CDR1 SGHNT, CDR2 YYREEE (reference sequence). CDR3 size: 13 residues. V lost 4 bases to trimming and J lost 8 bases; unmatched junction nucleotides: 5. Using immunoSEQ multiplex PCR, the repertoire was profiled, and TCRdb retains in-frame clones only, with some absent. The sample holds 110,000 to 150,000 clones; 80% to 90% are singletons and the top ten take 2.5% to 3.5%. Sequencing was carried out using peripheral blood. The gene calls are TRBV5-4 and TRBJ2-1; 8 bases align to TRBD1. The receptor was isolated from a woman aged 55 to 70 with active COVID-19. The CDR3 DNA follows: TGTGCCAGCAGCGTGACAGGGGCCCATGAGCAGTTCTTC. Its translation: CASSVTGAHEQFF.